Sequencing of this T cell receptor (beta chain) was carried out in a study of monozygotic twins with inflammatory bowel disease. Study findings and constraints: Repertoire similarity did not separate concordant from discordant twins, possibly from limited power.

This CDR3 has 13 amino acids. Germline CDR1 is SGDLS and CDR2 is YYNGEE. UMIs incorporating a 6-nucleotide sample barcode were appended by means of template switching. One entry per CDR3 protein, without DNA, is what TCRdb gives after re-calling the 5' RACE reads. Its clone listing holds fewer than 550,000 distinct CDR3 sequences. With respect to this clonotype: Its antigen remains unknown.

Sequencing input: blood. V is TRBV9 and J is TRBJ2-3. This clonotype originated in a human donor with ulcerative colitis or Crohn's disease, or a healthy co-twin of an affected twin (not recorded which). The CDR3 loop is CASSVGVTDTQYF.